Below, 27 T cell receptor beta chains from the same sample are listed, as sequenced in a study of blood T cells in healthy people across ages. For the second PCR, which ran for roughly 6 to 12 cycles, a sample-barcoded 5' primer and a J-beta primer mix were used. MiXCR, applied by TCRdb to the 5' RACE reads, yields one record per CDR3 protein. The profile shows 850,000 to 1,100,000 distinct CDR3 sequences, 35% to 40% of them singletons. Sequenced input: blood. These receptors came from a man younger than 35 in good health.

The chain is built from TRBV30 and TRBJ1-4, with 9 bases fitting TRBD1. The CDR3 runs to 12 residues. The junction had 0 bases not matched to a gene; V was cut back by 5 bases and J by 5 bases. Germline-derived CDR1 and CDR2 are GTSNPN and SVGIG (reference sequence). This CDR3 is CAWDRGNEKLFF. CDR3 in DNA: TGTGCCTGGGACAGGGGGAATGAAAAACTGTTTTTT. Using reference TRBV30 and TRBJ1-4 for the parts outside the CDR3, the full variable domain is SQTIHQWPATLVQPVGSPLSLECTVEGTSNPNLYWYRQAAGRGLQLLFYSVGIGQISSEVPQNLSASRPQDRQFILSSKKLLLSDSGFYLCAWDRGNEKLFFGSGTQLSVL.

This clonotype was observed a few times. This chain joins TRBV20-1 and TRBJ1-1; 9 nucleotides align to TRBD1. Germline V gene sequence: CDR1 DFQATT, CDR2 SNEGSKA (reference sequence). This CDR3 has 14 amino acids. V lost 2 bases to trimming and J lost 7 bases; unmatched junction nucleotides: 8. CDR3 amino acids: CSARPRTGVLEAFF. CDR3 coding DNA: TGCAGTGCTAGACCTCGGACAGGGGTCCTTGAAGCTTTCTTT.

The gene calls are TRBV7-6 and TRBJ2-1; 8 bases map to TRBD1. J lost 4 bases, V lost 6 bases, and 8 bases had no gene match. The CDR3 is made up of 15 amino acids. Germline loops: CDR1 SGHVS, CDR2 FNYEAQ. CDR3 bases: TGTGCCAGCAGACTAGGGACAGGTTCATACAATGAGCAGTTCTTC. It translates to CASRLGTGSYNEQFF.

This clonotype was seen a handful of times. The chain combines TRBV14 with TRBJ2-7; D gene unclear. Germline lookup yields CDR1 SGHDN and CDR2 FVKESK. The CDR3 covers 11 residues. V was cut by 3 bases and J by 6 bases, with 6 bases left in between. DNA of the CDR3: TGTGCCAGCAGCCATTACAGCGAGCAGTACTTC. Its protein is CASSHYSEQYF.

The table lists this clonotype with a few counts. The chain carries TRBV20-1 and TRBJ1-1; D call uncertain. The CDR3 runs 14 residues. The V end lost 1 base, the J end lost 0 bases, and 9 bases lay between the germline ends. CDR1 is DFQATT and CDR2 is SNEGSKA in the germline V gene (reference sequence). CDR3: CSARGAAMNTEAFF. In DNA, the CDR3 is TGCAGTGCTAGAGGGGCGGCTATGAACACTGAAGCTTTCTTT.

The chain has TRBV15 and TRBJ2-5; TRBD2 might be the D (5 bases). Germline V gene lookup returns CDR1 LNHNV and CDR2 YYDKDF (reference sequence). This CDR3 has 17 residues. V lost 1 base, J lost 11 bases, and 26 bases lay in between. CDR3 coding DNA: TGTGCCACCAGCAGAGGATTACGGGAAGTCAGGAAGAATGAGCAGTACTTC. Its protein is CATSRGLREVRKNEQYF.

The V call is TRBV20-1, the J call TRBJ2-3, with TRBD2 matching 7 bases. This CDR3 region has 14 residues. The V gene's germline CDR1 is DFQATT and CDR2 SNEGSKA (reference sequence). V shed 1 base and J 7 bases; nucleotides not matched to a gene: 8. The CDR3 spells CSARAGGKTHTQYF. The CDR3 DNA follows: TGCAGTGCTAGAGCGGGGGGAAAAACACATACGCAGTATTTT.

In this sample, this clonotype turned up a few times. The rearrangement uses TRBV4-3 and TRBJ2-3; D perhaps matches TRBD2 (6 bases). The CDR3 is 13 amino acids. Per germline, CDR1 LGHNA and CDR2 YSLEER. V lost 3 bases, J lost 5 bases, and 9 bases lay in between. CDR3 in amino acids: CASSHDGGDTQYF. CDR3 bases: TGCGCCAGCAGCCATGACGGGGGAGATACGCAGTATTTT.

This clonotype came up a few times. The chain carries TRBV20-1 and TRBJ2-5; 9 bases are shared with TRBD1. V shed 6 bases and J 0 bases; nucleotides not matched to a gene: 5. CDR3 length equals 14 residues. Germline V gives CDR1 DFQATT, CDR2 SNEGSKA (reference sequence). CDR3 residues: CSAGDRVYQETQYF. The CDR3, as DNA: TGCAGTGCCGGGGACAGGGTCTACCAAGAGACCCAGTACTTC.

The chain links TRBV4-1 to TRBJ1-1; 10 nucleotides match TRBD1. With 0 bases clipped from V and 3 bases from J, the junction kept 4 bases outside the gene matches. CDR3 length: 16 amino acids. Germline lookup yields CDR1 MGHRA and CDR2 YSYEKL. The DNA for the CDR3 is TGCGCCAGCAGCCAAGATCGGGACAGGGGTTACACTGAAGCTTTCTTT. Translating gives CASSQDRDRGYTEAFF.

This clonotype was seen at least ten times. CDR3 nucleotides: TGTGCCAGCAGCTCCAGGCCGGGACACCCATTATACAATGAGCAGTTCTTC. Protein sequence: CASSSRPGHPLYNEQFF. This chain uses TRBV7-3 with TRBJ2-1, with D possibly TRBD1 on 6 matching bases. This CDR3 has 17 residues. Germline CDR1 reads SGHTA; CDR2 reads FQGTGA. Trimming cost V 4 bases and J 4 bases, with 20 bases left between them.

This clonotype was recorded a few times. The CDR3: CASSALFTDTQYF. The DNA of the CDR3 is TGTGCCAGCAGTGCCTTATTCACAGATACGCAGTATTTT. The rearrangement joins TRBV9 to TRBJ2-3; D not resolved. Germline lookup yields CDR1 SGDLS and CDR2 YYNGEE. The V gene lost 5 bases and the J gene lost 2 bases, with 9 bases spanning the gap. The CDR3 loop spans 13 amino acids.

The genes are TRBV6-1 and TRBJ2-1; D perhaps matches TRBD2 (6 bases). The J call could be wrong; TRBJ2-7 is a better fit for the DNA end. CDR1 and CDR2 (germline): MNHNS, SASEGT. CDR3 length: 16 amino acids. The CDR3 region is CASSEWRGEPYNEQYF. The CDR3 DNA sequence: TGTGCCAGCAGTGAATGGCGGGGCGAACCCTACAATGAGCAGTACTTC.

At least ten counts were recorded for this clonotype. V and J are TRBV20-1 and TRBJ2-1; TRBD2 matches at 14 bases. The CDR3 loop spans 17 amino acids. The germline gives CDR1 DFQATT, CDR2 SNEGSKA (reference sequence). J lost 0 bases, V lost 4 bases, and 5 bases had no gene match. CDR3 sequence: CSATGLAGVSSYNEQFF. As DNA, the CDR3 is TGCAGTGCTACGGGACTAGCGGGGGTATCCTCCTACAATGAGCAGTTCTTC.

This clonotype came up a few times. CDR3 protein: CASSNGKTTGYEQYF. CDR3 nucleotide sequence: TGTGCCAGCAGCAACGGGAAGACAACTGGCTACGAGCAGTACTTC. The rearrangement links TRBV21-1 to TRBJ2-7; the table's D call of TRBD1 was not tested on the DNA. TRBV21-1 is noted as a pseudogene. The CDR3 consists of 15 residues.

This chain uses TRBV23-1 with TRBJ1-3; D gene ambiguous. TRBV23-1 is reported as an ORF; its role is uncertain. This CDR3 comprises 19 residues. Trimming removed 0 bases at V and 2 bases at J, with 20 bases between. CDR3 region: CASSQSRRHARQTGNTIYF. For the CDR3, the DNA is TGCGCCAGCAGTCAATCGCGGAGGCACGCTAGACAAACTGGAAACACCATATATTTT.

The chain carries TRBV20-1 and TRBJ1-6; D perhaps matches TRBD1 (5 bases). V was cut by 3 bases and J by 9 bases, with 12 bases left in between. Per the germline V gene, CDR1 is DFQATT and CDR2 is SNEGSKA (reference sequence). The CDR3 is 13 amino acids. The CDR3 loop is CSARVRASSPLHF. DNA of the CDR3: TGCAGTGCTAGGGTCAGGGCTAGTTCACCCCTCCACTTT.

There are a few counts of this clonotype. This CDR3 is CASSDRDGLYEQYF. In DNA form, the CDR3 reads TGTGCCAGCAGTGACCGGGACGGATTATACGAGCAGTACTTC. V usage is TRBV2 and J usage is TRBJ2-5; D possibly uses TRBD1 or TRBD2 (5 bases each). The DNA end is a closer match to TRBJ2-7, so the J assignment may be wrong. The length of the CDR3 is 14 residues. From germline, CDR1 is SNHLY and CDR2 FYNNEI.

This clonotype was found a few times. The V gene is TRBV20-1, the J gene TRBJ2-1, with D possibly TRBD2 on 7 matching bases. V was clipped by 1 base and J by 0 bases, with 13 bases between them. The CDR3 runs 16 residues. Germline values: CDR1 DFQATT, CDR2 SNEGSKA (reference sequence). DNA of the CDR3: TGCAGTGCTAGAGGAGGGGGGGGCCCCTCCTACAATGAGCAGTTCTTC. Translated: CSARGGGGPSYNEQFF.

The chain is built from TRBV29-1 and TRBJ1-1; 8 nucleotides match TRBD1. Germline lookup yields CDR1 SQVTM and CDR2 ANQGSEA. The ends lost 3 bases at V and 7 bases at J; junction bases unmatched: 10. The CDR3 contains 14 residues. In DNA, the CDR3 is TGCAGCGTTGACTCTCTGACAGGGGAGGTTGAAGCTTTCTTT. It encodes CSVDSLTGEVEAFF.

V and J are TRBV12-3 or TRBV12-4 and TRBJ2-1; D is unresolved. The J call is in doubt because the DNA end fits TRBJ2-7 better. This CDR3 comprises 13 residues. The CDR3 nucleotides are TGTGCCAGCAGTTTCTTCTCCTACAATGAGCAGTACTTC. This gives the protein CASSFFSYNEQYF.

This clonotype was seen more than once but under ten times. The J gene is TRBJ2-3, the V gene TRBV4-1; D perhaps matches TRBD2 (6 bases). The CDR3 totals 18 residues. Germline V gene lookup returns CDR1 MGHRA and CDR2 YSYEKL. V was cut by 0 bases and J by 2 bases, with 18 bases left in between. This CDR3 reads CASSQDWGPRESTDTQYF. DNA for the CDR3: TGCGCCAGCAGCCAAGATTGGGGACCTCGGGAGTCCACAGATACGCAGTATTTT.

This clonotype showed up just a few times. This chain links TRBV7-9 with TRBJ2-3, with 9 positions matching TRBD2. The V gene's germline CDR1 is SEHNR and CDR2 FQNEAQ (reference sequence). CDR3 length: 15 amino acids. Trimming cost V 2 bases and J 5 bases; bases outside gene matches: 5. The CDR3 region is CASSLLRGGEDTQYF. CDR3 sequence (DNA): TGTGCCAGCAGCTTATTGCGGGGGGGGGAAGATACGCAGTATTTT.

This chain uses TRBV12-3 or TRBV12-4 with TRBJ2-6, with D uncertain. The CDR3 is 16 amino acids. Trimming cost V 7 bases and J 0 bases, with 13 bases left between them. DNA of the CDR3: TGTGCCAGCATACGGGCGGATCTCTCTGGGGCCAACGTCCTGACTTTC. Translating gives CASIRADLSGANVLTF.

The gene calls are TRBV20-1 and TRBJ2-7; 8 positions match TRBD2. V was clipped by 1 base and J by 2 bases; unmatched bases: 4. The CDR3 is made up of 14 amino acids. Germline values: CDR1 DFQATT, CDR2 SNEGSKA (reference sequence). In nucleotides, the CDR3 is TGCAGTGCTAGAGGCCGGGGGGGGACCTACGAGCAGTACTTC. The encoded protein is CSARGRGGTYEQYF.

The chain joins TRBV9 to TRBJ1-2; no firm D call. Trimming took off 3 bases at V and 6 bases at J, with 6 bases between the two ends. The CDR3 consists of 11 residues. Germline CDR1 is SGDLS and CDR2 is YYNGEE. CDR3 in DNA: TGTGCCAGCAGCGCTCGAAATGGCTACACCTTC. Translating it yields CASSARNGYTF.

This rearrangement joins TRBV12-3 or TRBV12-4 to TRBJ2-3, with a weak D call TRBD1 (5 bases). The V gene lost 4 bases and the J gene lost 0 bases, with 14 bases spanning the gap. The CDR3 is 16 amino acids. The CDR3 loop is CASSSRQTFSTDTQYF. CDR3 bases: TGTGCCAGCAGTTCCCGACAGACTTTTAGCACAGATACGCAGTATTTT.